Shown below are 8 T cell receptor beta chains from a single sample sequenced in a study of blood T cell repertoires in COVID-19. TCRdb's copy holds only in-frame clones and misses some; the assay was immunoSEQ multiplex PCR. The profile covers 200,000 to 250,000 clones, with around 82% appearing a single time and 7.2% taken by the ten largest. Source material: peripheral blood. The receptors derive from a woman between 70 and 85 years old with acute or convalescent COVID-19.

The chain combines TRBV4-3 with TRBJ2-5, with TRBD2 identical over 13 bases. V lost 4 bases to trimming and J lost 5 bases; unmatched junction nucleotides: 10. Germline-derived CDR1 and CDR2 are LGHNA and YSLEER. The CDR3 covers 17 residues. CDR3: CASSLLAGGRGGETQYF. CDR3 DNA: TGCGCCAGCAGCCTACTAGCGGGGGGGCGGGGTGGCGAGACCCAGTACTTC.

This clone was observed a handful of times. In nucleotides, the CDR3 is TGTGCCAGTAGTCCGGTGGGGGGGGATCAGCCCCAGCATTTT. Protein sequence: CASSPVGGDQPQHF. V is TRBV19 and J is TRBJ1-5; D possibly corresponds to TRBD1 (5 bases). The CDR3 has 14 residues. In germline, CDR1 is LNHDA, CDR2 SQIVND (reference sequence). Trimming shortened V by 5 bases and J by 5 bases, and 13 bases separated the two germline ends.

The V call is TRBV5-4, the J call TRBJ1-2, with 8 positions matching TRBD1. V gave up 2 bases and J gave up 7 bases; unmatched junction bases: 4. This CDR3 is 13 amino acids long. Germline assignment: CDR1 SGHNT and CDR2 YYREEE (reference sequence). CDR3 DNA sequence: TGTGCCAGCAGCTTAGGACAGGGCTTTGGCTACACCTTC. Translating it yields CASSLGQGFGYTF.

The rearrangement links TRBV12-3 or TRBV12-4 to TRBJ2-3, with D possibly TRBD2 on 5 matching bases. V dropped 3 bases and J dropped 6 bases, with 10 bases sitting between them. This CDR3 is built from 13 residues. CDR3 bases: TGTGCCAGCAGTTTCGAAACTAGGGATACGCAGTATTTT. Its protein is CASSFETRDTQYF.

This clone was detected once. The genes are TRBV3-1 (or the pseudogene TRBV3-2) and TRBJ2-7; 7 bases agree with TRBD2. CDR3 length: 14 amino acids. Germline-derived CDR1 and CDR2 are LGHDT and YNNKEL (reference sequence). V lost 2 bases, J lost 2 bases, and 3 bases stayed unmatched. The CDR3 coding sequence is TGTGCCAGCAGCCAAACGGGGGGAGCCTACGAGCAGTACTTC. It yields the protein CASSQTGGAYEQYF.

The chain employs TRBV6-6 and TRBJ2-7; weak D call: TRBD2 (5 bases). The CDR3 contains 15 residues. The V end lost 10 bases, the J end lost 3 bases, and 22 bases lay between the germline ends. Germline V gives CDR1 MNHNY, CDR2 SVGAGI (reference sequence). The CDR3 nucleotides are TGTGCCACGACCCCTGTGGCAGACTACAACTACGAGCAGTACTTC. Translated, it gives CATTPVADYNYEQYF.

The CDR3 is CAWTPARGEAFF. The CDR3 nucleotides are TGTGCCTGGACTCCCGCGAGAGGTGAAGCTTTCTTT. V is TRBV30 and J is TRBJ1-1; no reliable D call. This CDR3 has 12 amino acids. Germline V gene data show CDR1 as GTSNPN and CDR2 as SVGIG (reference sequence). The ends were cut back, 4 bases at V and 7 bases at J, with 13 bases in the middle. The full variable domain, rest sourced from reference TRBV30 and TRBJ1-1, is SQTIHQWPATLVQPVGSPLSLECTVEGTSNPNLYWYRQAAGRGLQLLFYSVGIGQISSEVPQNLSASRPQDRQFILSSKKLLLSDSGFYLCAWTPARGEAFFGQGTRLTVV.

The genes are TRBV6-5 and TRBJ2-3; TRBD1 agrees at 7 bases. V gave up 0 bases and J gave up 6 bases; unmatched junction bases: 9. Per the germline V gene, CDR1 is MNHEY and CDR2 is SVGAGI. The CDR3 totals 16 residues. The CDR3 bases are TGTGCCAGCAGTTACTCTCGACAGGGAAAAGGGGATACGCAGTATTTT. It yields the protein CASSYSRQGKGDTQYF.